One and the same sample provided the 8 T cell receptor beta chains below, sequenced in a study of technical replicates of blood from several donors. This table comes from immunoSEQ multiplex PCR, and its TCRdb copy is limited to in-frame clones, with some not included. The repertoire holds around 54,000 clones, with roughly 95% as singletons. Sequencing input: T cells isolated from PBMCs. The receptors were gathered from a human donor in good health.

The V and J genes are TRBV6-6 and TRBJ2-3, with 10 positions matching TRBD1. Germline trimming cut 0 bases from V and 6 bases from J; bases unmatched to any gene: 3. Germline V gene data show CDR1 as MNHNY and CDR2 as SVGAGI (reference sequence). The CDR3 consists of 15 residues. In DNA, the CDR3 is TGTGCCAGCAGTTACTCGACAGGGGGCGCGGATACGCAGTATTTT. Translation gives CASSYSTGGADTQYF.

This chain uses TRBV9 with TRBJ2-7, with TRBD1 matching 7 bases. Germline V gene data show CDR1 as SGDLS and CDR2 as YYNGEE. This CDR3 has 16 residues. Losses at the gene ends were 4 bases for V and 0 bases for J; bases not matched to a gene: 10. The CDR3 region has the DNA TGTGCCAGCAGCTTAGAGGGACAGTCCTTCTCCTACGAGCAGTACTTC. Residues: CASSLEGQSFSYEQYF.

J is TRBJ2-5 and V is TRBV6-6; D perhaps matches TRBD1 (6 bases). CDR3 length equals 14 residues. V lost 6 bases to trimming and J lost 6 bases, with 17 bases between them. Germline V gene sequence: CDR1 MNHNY, CDR2 SVGAGI (reference sequence). The CDR3 DNA is TGTGCCAGCAGCCAGGGACATCCGGGGCAGACCCAGTACTTC. Its protein is CASSQGHPGQTQYF.

In regard to this clone: The junction departs from the called germline gene at one end, perhaps through a read error. The chain recombines TRBV18 with TRBJ2-3, with 7 bases aligning to TRBD1. Germline-derived CDR1 and CDR2 are KGHSH and LQKENI. This CDR3 has 17 amino acids. In DNA form, the CDR3 reads TGTGCCAGCTCACCCCTACAGGGGAATGATATCACATATACGCAGTATTTT. Its protein is CASSPLQGNDITYTQYF.

The rearrangement joins TRBV6-6 to TRBJ2-5, with 8 bases aligning to TRBD1. The CDR3 runs to 12 residues. The germline V gene has CDR1 MNHNY and CDR2 SVGAGI (reference sequence). J was trimmed by 5 bases and V by 7 bases; bases with no gene match: 3. The CDR3 protein is CASTQGAETQYF. The CDR3 coding sequence is TGTGCCAGCACCCAGGGGGCGGAGACCCAGTACTTC.

The gene calls are TRBV11-3 and TRBJ2-7, with 7 bases that match TRBD2. Germline CDR1 SGHNT, CDR2 YENEEA. V lost 4 bases, J lost 2 bases, and 5 bases stayed unmatched. The CDR3 extends over 14 amino acids. This CDR3 reads CASSSRDYTYEQYF. In DNA form, the CDR3 reads TGTGCCAGCAGCTCCCGGGACTACACCTACGAGCAGTACTTC.

The V call is TRBV5-1, the J call TRBJ1-1; D might be TRBD1 (6 bases). The CDR3 sequence is 14 residues long. Germline loops: CDR1 SGHRS, CDR2 YFSETQ. V lost 2 bases and J 11 bases, leaving 19 bases between the germline ends. CDR3 sequence (DNA): TGCGCCAGCAGCTTCACCGGCTCAGGGGTTCGGGCTTTCTTT. Protein: CASSFTGSGVRAFF.

The chain has TRBV30 and TRBJ2-7; a weak D match, TRBD1 (5 bases). Trimming shortened V by 2 bases and J by 1 base, and 9 bases separated the two germline ends. CDR3 length: 13 residues. Germline V CDR1 and CDR2: GTSNPN, SVGIG (reference sequence). The CDR3 here is CAWSRGGSYEQYF. The CDR3 DNA follows: TGTGCCTGGAGTAGGGGCGGTTCCTACGAGCAGTACTTC.